This T cell receptor (beta chain) is from a study of blood T cells in healthy people across ages. A sample-barcoded 5' primer and a J-beta primer mix were used in a second PCR of roughly 7 to 11 cycles. TCRdb used MiXCR to reprocess the 5' RACE reads, holding one entry per CDR3 protein. The sample has some 710,000 distinct CDR3 sequences; about half are singletons. Trimming removed 0 bases at V and 7 bases at J, with 11 bases between. The length of the CDR3 is 14 residues. From germline, CDR1 is MNHEY and CDR2 SVGAGI. This clonotype showed up just once. Caucasian, healthy and from Russia, the donors were aged between about 6 and 100.

What was sequenced was blood. This TCR derives from a man older than 75 in good health. This chain uses TRBV6-5 with TRBJ2-3; no firm D call. The CDR3 region is CASSYSTLEYTQYF. The DNA for the CDR3 is TGTGCCAGCAGTTACTCGACCTTGGAGTATACGCAGTATTTT.